This T cell receptor (beta chain) came from a study of follicular helper T cells after annual influenza vaccination. Overall study findings and caveats: Day 7 ICOS+CD38+ clones were most often found later in ICOS-CD38- cTfh cells. Successive annual vaccinations recalled a recurrent oligoclonal ICOS+CD38+ cTfh response with influenza-specific clonotypes.

Only in-frame clones appear in the TCRdb table, and some are missing; sequencing was by immunoSEQ multiplex PCR. The sample has nearly 9,000 clones; about 77% are singletons. Regarding time point: 2014-2015 season, pre-vaccination. CDR3 length: 15 residues. V was shortened by 7 bases and J by 7 bases, with 19 bases between the two germline ends. Per the germline V gene, CDR1 is LNHDA and CDR2 is SQIVND (reference sequence). Turning to this clone: The target antigen is unknown.

The chain has TRBV19 and TRBJ1-4; D is unclear. The sequenced sample was CXCR5+ CD38- circulating T follicular helper cells from blood, obtained on the day of influenza vaccination. Subset defined: circulating Tfh, non-naive CD4+CXCR5+PD-1+ (ICOS+CD38+ or ICOS-CD38-). The sequence came from an adult who received the influenza vaccine. In DNA, the CDR3 is TGTGCCAGTAATCCGGGCCCTGCCGCCGGTGAAAAACTGTTTTTT. This gives the protein CASNPGPAAGEKLFF.